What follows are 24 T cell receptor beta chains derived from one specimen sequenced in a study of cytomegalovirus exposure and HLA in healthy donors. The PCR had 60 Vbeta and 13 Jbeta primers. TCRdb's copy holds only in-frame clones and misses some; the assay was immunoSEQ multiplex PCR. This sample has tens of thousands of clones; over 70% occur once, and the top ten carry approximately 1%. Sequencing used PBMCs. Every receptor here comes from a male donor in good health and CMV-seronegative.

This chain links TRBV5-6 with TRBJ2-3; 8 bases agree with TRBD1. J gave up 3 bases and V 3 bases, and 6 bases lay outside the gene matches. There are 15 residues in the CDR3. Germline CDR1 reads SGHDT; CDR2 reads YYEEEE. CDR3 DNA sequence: TGTGCCAGCAGCTGGCCGGGACAGGAGACAGATACGCAGTATTTT. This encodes CASSWPGQETDTQYF. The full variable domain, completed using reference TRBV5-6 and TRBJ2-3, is DAGVTQSPTHLIKTRGQQVTLRCSPKSGHDTVSWYQQALGQGPQFIFQYYEEEERQRGNFPDRFSGHQFPNYSSELNVNALLLGDSALYLCASSWPGQETDTQYFGPGTRLTVL.

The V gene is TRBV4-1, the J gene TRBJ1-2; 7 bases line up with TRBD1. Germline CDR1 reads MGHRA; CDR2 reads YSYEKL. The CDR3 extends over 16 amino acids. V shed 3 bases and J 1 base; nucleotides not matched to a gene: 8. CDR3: CASSQAPGQNNYGYTF. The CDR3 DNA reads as TGCGCCAGCAGCCAGGCTCCGGGACAGAATAACTATGGCTACACCTTC.

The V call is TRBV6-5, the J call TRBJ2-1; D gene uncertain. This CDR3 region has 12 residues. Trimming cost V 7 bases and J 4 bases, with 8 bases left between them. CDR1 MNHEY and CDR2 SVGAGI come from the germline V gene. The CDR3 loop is CASIGRYNEQFF. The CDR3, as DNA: TGTGCCAGCATAGGCAGGTACAATGAGCAGTTCTTC.

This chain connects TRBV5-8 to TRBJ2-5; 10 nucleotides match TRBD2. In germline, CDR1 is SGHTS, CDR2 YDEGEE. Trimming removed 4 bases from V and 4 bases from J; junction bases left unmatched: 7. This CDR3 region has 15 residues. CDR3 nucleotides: TGTGCCAGCAGCCCAAGCGGGGGGGCCGGAGAGACCCAGTACTTC. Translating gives CASSPSGGAGETQYF.

This CDR3 is CASSEARSLHF. CDR3 DNA sequence: TGTGCCAGCAGTGAAGCGAGGAGCCTCCACTTT. V and J are TRBV6-1 and TRBJ1-6, with D unclear. CDR3 length: 11 amino acids. Germline V gives CDR1 MNHNS, CDR2 SASEGT. Trimming took 0 bases from V and 15 from J, leaving 6 bases between them.

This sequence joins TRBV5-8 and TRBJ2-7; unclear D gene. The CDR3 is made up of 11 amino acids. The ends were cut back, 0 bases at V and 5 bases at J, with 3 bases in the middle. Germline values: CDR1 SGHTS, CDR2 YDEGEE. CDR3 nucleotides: TGTGCCAGCAGCTTGGTAGACGAGCAGTACTTC. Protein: CASSLVDEQYF.

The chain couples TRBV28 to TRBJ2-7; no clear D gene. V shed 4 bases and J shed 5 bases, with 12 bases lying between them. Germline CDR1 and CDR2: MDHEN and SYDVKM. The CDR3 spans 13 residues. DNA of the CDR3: TGTGCCAGCAGTTCCCCAGGTGGCCACGAGCAGTACTTC. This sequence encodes CASSSPGGHEQYF.

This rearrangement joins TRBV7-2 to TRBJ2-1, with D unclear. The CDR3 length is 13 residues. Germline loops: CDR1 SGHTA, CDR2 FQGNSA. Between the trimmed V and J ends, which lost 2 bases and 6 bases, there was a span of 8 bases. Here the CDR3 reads CASSLIVSNEQFF. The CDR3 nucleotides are TGTGCCAGCAGCTTAATAGTATCCAATGAGCAGTTCTTC.

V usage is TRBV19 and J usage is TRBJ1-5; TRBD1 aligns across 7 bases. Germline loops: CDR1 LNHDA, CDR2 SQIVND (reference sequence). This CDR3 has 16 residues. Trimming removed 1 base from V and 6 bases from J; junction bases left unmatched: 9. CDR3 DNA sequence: TGTGCCAGTAGTATAGGACAGGGTGACGTGGGTCAGCCCCAGCATTTT. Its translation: CASSIGQGDVGQPQHF.

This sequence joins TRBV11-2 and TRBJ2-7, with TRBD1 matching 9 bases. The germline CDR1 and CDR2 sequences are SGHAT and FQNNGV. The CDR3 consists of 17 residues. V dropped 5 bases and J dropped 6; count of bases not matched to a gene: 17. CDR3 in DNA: TGTGCCAGCAGCCTCCGGGACAGGGTTATTGTGATGGGCGAGCAGTACTTC. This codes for CASSLRDRVIVMGEQYF.

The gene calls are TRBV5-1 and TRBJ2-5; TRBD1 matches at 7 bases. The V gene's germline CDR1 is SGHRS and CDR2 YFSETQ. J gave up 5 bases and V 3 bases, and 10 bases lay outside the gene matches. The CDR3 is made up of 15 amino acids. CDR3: CASSSRETGSETQYF. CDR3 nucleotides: TGCGCCAGCAGCTCCAGAGAGACAGGGAGCGAGACCCAGTACTTC.

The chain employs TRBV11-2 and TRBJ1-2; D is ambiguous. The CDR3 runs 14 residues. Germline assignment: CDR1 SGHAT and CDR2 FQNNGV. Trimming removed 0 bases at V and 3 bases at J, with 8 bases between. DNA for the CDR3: TGTGCCAGCAGCTTAGATGGCAGGTACTATGGCTACACCTTC. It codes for CASSLDGRYYGYTF.

The CDR3 DNA follows: TGTGCCAGCGCCGGGACAGGGGGCGCGGATCAGCCCCAGCATTTT. It specifies CASAGTGGADQPQHF. The V gene is TRBV19, the J gene TRBJ1-5, with TRBD1 matching 12 bases. This CDR3 is 15 amino acids long. V shed 9 bases and J 5 bases; nucleotides not matched to a gene: 8. In germline, CDR1 is LNHDA, CDR2 SQIVND (reference sequence).

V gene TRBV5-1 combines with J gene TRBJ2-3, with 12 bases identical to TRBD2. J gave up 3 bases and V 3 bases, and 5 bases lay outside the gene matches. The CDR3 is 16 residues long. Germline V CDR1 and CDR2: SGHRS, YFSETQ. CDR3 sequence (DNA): TGCGCCAGCAGCTCTGGACTAGCGGGAAGTACAGATACGCAGTATTTT. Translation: CASSSGLAGSTDTQYF. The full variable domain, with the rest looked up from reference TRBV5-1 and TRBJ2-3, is KAGVTQTPRYLIKTRGQQVTLSCSPISGHRSVSWYQQTPGQGLQFLFEYFSETQRNKGNFPGRFSGRQFSNSRSEMNVSTLELGDSALYLCASSSGLAGSTDTQYFGPGTRLTVL.

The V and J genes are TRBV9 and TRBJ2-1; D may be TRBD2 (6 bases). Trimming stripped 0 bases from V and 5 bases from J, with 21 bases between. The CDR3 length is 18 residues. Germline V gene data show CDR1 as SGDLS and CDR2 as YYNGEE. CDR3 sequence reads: CASSVGGGLAPGDNEQFF. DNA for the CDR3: TGTGCCAGCAGCGTAGGAGGAGGTCTAGCTCCGGGAGACAATGAGCAGTTCTTC.

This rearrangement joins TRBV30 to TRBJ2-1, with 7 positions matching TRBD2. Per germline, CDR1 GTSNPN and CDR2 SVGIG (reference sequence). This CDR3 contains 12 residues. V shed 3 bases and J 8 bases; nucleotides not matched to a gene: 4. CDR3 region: CAWRGSGDEQFF. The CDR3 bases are TGTGCCTGGAGGGGGAGCGGGGATGAGCAGTTCTTC.

The CDR3 DNA reads as TGTGCCAGCTCACCGCAGGGCGTAGAGACTGAAGCTTTCTTT. Residues: CASSPQGVETEAFF. The chain recombines TRBV18 with TRBJ1-1; perhaps TRBD1 as D (5 bases). The V and J ends lost 3 bases and 5 bases respectively, with 13 bases between them. There are 14 residues in the CDR3. Germline values: CDR1 KGHSH, CDR2 LQKENI.

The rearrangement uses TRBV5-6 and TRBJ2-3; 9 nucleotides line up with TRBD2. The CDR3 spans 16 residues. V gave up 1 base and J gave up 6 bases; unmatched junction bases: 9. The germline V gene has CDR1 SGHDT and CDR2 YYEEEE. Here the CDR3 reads CASSLTRGGPRDTQYF. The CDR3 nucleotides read TGTGCCAGCAGCTTGACGCGGGGGGGCCCGAGGGATACGCAGTATTTT.

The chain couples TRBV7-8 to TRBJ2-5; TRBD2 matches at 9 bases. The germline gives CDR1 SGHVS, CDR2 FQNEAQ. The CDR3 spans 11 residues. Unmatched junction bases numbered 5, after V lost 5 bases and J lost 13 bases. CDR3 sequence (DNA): TGTGCCAGCAGCATTAGCGGGGGAGTGTACTTC. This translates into CASSISGGVYF.

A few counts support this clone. In nucleotides, the CDR3 is TGTGCCAGCAGAGGGGGACAGGGTGGTGGCTACACCTTC. It translates to CASRGGQGGGYTF. J is TRBJ1-2 and V is TRBV2; 9 positions agree with TRBD1. The CDR3 runs to 13 residues. The trim removed 6 bases at V and 7 bases at J, leaving 6 bases unmatched. From germline, CDR1 is SNHLY and CDR2 FYNNEI.

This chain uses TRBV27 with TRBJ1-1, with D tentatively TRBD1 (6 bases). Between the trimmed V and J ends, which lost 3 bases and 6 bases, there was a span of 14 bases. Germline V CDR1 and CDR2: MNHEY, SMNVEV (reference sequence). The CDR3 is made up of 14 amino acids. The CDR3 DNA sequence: TGTGCCAGCAGTTTCCGGGGGAGGGGGGCTGAAGCTTTCTTT. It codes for CASSFRGRGAEAFF.

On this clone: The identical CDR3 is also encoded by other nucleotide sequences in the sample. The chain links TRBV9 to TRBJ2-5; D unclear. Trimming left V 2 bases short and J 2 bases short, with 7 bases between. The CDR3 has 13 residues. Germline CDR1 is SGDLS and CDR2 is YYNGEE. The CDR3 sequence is CASSVGGQETQYF. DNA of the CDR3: TGTGCCAGCAGCGTTGGCGGTCAAGAGACCCAGTACTTC.

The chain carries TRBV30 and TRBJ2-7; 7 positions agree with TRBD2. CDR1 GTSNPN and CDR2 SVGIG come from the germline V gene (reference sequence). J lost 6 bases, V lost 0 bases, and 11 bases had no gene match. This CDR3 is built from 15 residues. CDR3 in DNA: TGTGCCTGGAGTGTACCCATAGCGGGCATCGGCGAGCAGTACTTC. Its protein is CAWSVPIAGIGEQYF.

CDR3 sequence reads: CASIGPGREGNYEQYF. The CDR3 nucleotides are TGTGCCAGCATAGGCCCGGGGAGGGAGGGAAACTACGAGCAGTACTTC. The V gene is TRBV28, the J gene TRBJ2-7; 7 nucleotides align to TRBD2. The germline V gene encodes CDR1 MDHEN and CDR2 SYDVKM. The CDR3 runs to 16 residues. J lost 3 bases, V lost 7 bases, and 15 bases had no gene match. Full variable domain (remainder filled in from reference TRBV28 and TRBJ2-7): DVKVTQSSRYLVKRTGEKVFLECVQDMDHENMFWYRQDPGLGLRLIYFSYDVKMKEKGDIPEGYSVSREKKERFSLILESASTNQTSMYLCASIGPGREGNYEQYFGPGTRLTVT.